This T cell receptor beta chain was sequenced in a study of technical replicates of blood from several donors. The assay was immunoSEQ multiplex PCR, and TCRdb's table has in-frame clones only and misses some. Counted here are about 75,000 clones, 75% to 95% occurring once; the ten biggest clones make up 0.3% to 0.4%. The V segment lost 5 bases and the J segment 3 bases; nucleotides outside the gene matches: 4. CDR3 length: 14 amino acids. Germline V gene data show CDR1 as SGHAT and CDR2 as FQNNGV. This TCR was sampled from a human donor in good health. Some clones in this sample may be carry-over from other donors' samples. V is TRBV11-2 and J is TRBJ2-1, with 7 bases aligning to TRBD1. Sequencing input: T cells isolated from PBMCs. The CDR3 spells CASSRGLIYNEQFF. The CDR3 region has the DNA TGTGCCAGCAGCAGGGGGCTGATCTACAATGAGCAGTTCTTC.